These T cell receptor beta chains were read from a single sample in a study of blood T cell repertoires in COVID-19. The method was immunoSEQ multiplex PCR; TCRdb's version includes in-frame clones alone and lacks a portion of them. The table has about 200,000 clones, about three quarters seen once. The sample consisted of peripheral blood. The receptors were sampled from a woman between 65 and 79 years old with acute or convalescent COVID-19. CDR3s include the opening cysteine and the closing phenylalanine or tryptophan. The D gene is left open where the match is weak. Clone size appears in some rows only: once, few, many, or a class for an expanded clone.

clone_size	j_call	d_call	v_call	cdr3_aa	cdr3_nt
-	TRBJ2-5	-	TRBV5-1	CASSLAPQIQETQYF	TGCGCCAGCAGCTTGGCCCCACAGATCCAAGAGACCCAGTACTTC
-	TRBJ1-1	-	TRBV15	CATSRSSQTEAFF	TGTGCCACCAGCAGATCGTCACAGACTGAAGCTTTCTTT
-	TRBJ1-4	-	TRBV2	CASSSGPSGANEKLFF	TGTGCCAGCAGCTCGGGTCCCTCCGGGGCTAATGAAAAACTGTTTTTT
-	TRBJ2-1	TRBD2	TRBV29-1	CSVEDRTRRNEQFF	TGCAGCGTTGAAGATCGGACTAGGCGCAATGAGCAGTTCTTC
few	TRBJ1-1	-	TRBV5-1	CASSSDGGPNTEAFF	TGCGCCAGCAGCTCCGACGGAGGCCCGAACACTGAAGCTTTCTTT
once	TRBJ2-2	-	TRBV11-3	CASSIQGGGELFF	TGTGCCAGCAGCATCCAGGGAGGCGGGGAGCTGTTTTTT
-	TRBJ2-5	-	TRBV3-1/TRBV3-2	CASSRGGGTQYF	TGTGCCAGCAGCCGAGGGGGGGGGACCCAGTACTTC
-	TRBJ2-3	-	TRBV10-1	CASSESRGADTQYF	TGCGCCAGCAGTGAGTCCCGGGGGGCGGATACGCAGTATTTT
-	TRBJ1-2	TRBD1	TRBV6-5	CASMVSQGAPGYTF	TGTGCCAGCATGGTCAGCCAGGGGGCGCCTGGCTACACCTTC
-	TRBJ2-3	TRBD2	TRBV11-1	CASSFLTSGGGDTQYF	TGTGCCAGCAGCTTCCTGACTAGCGGAGGGGGAGATACGCAGTATTTT
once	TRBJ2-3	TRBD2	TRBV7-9	CASSLAPGTSVTDTQYF	TGTGCCAGCAGCTTAGCCCCCGGGACTAGCGTCACAGATACGCAGTATTTT
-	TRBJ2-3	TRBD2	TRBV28	CASTQAGVLDTQYF	TGTGCCAGCACCCAAGCGGGAGTTTTGGATACGCAGTATTTT
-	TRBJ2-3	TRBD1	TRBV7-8	CASSLHQGQGGTDTQYF	TGTGCCAGCAGCTTACATCAAGGACAGGGGGGCACAGATACGCAGTATTTT
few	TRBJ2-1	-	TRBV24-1	CATSDPGGEENEQFF	TGTGCCACCAGTGATCCAGGAGGTGAAGAAAATGAGCAGTTCTTC
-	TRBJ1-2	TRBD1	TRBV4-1	CASSQPGTGSGYGYTF	TGCGCCAGCAGCCAACCCGGGACAGGGTCAGGTTATGGCTACACCTTC
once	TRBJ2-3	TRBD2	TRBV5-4	CASSWTSGLSTDTQYF	TGTGCCAGCAGCTGGACTAGCGGGCTAAGCACAGATACGCAGTATTTT
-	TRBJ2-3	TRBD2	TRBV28	CASSSLAGGTDTQYF	TGTGCCAGCAGTTCCTTAGCGGGAGGCACAGATACGCAGTATTTT
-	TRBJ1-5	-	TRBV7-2	CASSLVSTVNQPQHF	TGTGCCAGCAGCTTAGTTTCTACAGTCAATCAGCCCCAGCATTTT
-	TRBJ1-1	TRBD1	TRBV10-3	CAISESRQGAWSEAFF	TGTGCCATCAGTGAGTCGAGACAGGGGGCTTGGTCTGAAGCTTTCTTT
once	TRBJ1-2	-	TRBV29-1	CSVETGPYGYTF	TGCAGCGTTGAAACAGGGCCGTATGGCTACACCTTC
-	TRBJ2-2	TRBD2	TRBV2	CASSAVAGAVTGELFF	TGTGCCAGCAGTGCGGTAGCGGGAGCAGTCACCGGGGAGCTGTTTTTT
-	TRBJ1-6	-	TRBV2	CASSAGLSTLYNSPLHF	TGTGCCAGCAGTGCGGGACTCTCCACCCTCTATAATTCACCCCTCCACTTT
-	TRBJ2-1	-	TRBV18	CASSAGNEQFF	TGTGCCAGCTCAGCGGGGAATGAGCAGTTCTTC
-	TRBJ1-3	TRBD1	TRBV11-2	CASSPGGSSGNTIYF	TGTGCCAGCAGTCCAGGGGGCAGCTCTGGAAACACCATATATTTT